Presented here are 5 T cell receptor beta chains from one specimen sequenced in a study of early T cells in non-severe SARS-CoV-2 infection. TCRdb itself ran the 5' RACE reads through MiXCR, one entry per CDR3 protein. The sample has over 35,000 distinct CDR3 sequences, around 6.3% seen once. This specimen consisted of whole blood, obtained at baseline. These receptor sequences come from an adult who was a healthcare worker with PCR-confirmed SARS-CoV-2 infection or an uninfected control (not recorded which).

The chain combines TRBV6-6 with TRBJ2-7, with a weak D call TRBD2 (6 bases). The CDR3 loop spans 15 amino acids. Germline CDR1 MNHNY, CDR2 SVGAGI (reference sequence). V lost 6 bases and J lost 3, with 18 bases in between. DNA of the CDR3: TGTGCCAGCAGCCCGGGACTTTTTCGTCACTACGAGCAGTACTTC. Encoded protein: CASSPGLFRHYEQYF.

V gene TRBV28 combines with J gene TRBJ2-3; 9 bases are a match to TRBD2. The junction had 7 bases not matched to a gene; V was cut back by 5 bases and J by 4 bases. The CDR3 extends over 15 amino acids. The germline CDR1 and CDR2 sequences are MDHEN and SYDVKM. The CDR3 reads CASSPHRLAADTQYF. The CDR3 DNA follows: TGTGCCAGCAGTCCACACAGACTAGCGGCAGATACGCAGTATTTT. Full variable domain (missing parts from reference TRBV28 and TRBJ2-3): DVKVTQSSRYLVKRTGEKVFLECVQDMDHENMFWYRQDPGLGLRLIYFSYDVKMKEKGDIPEGYSVSREKKERFSLILESASTNQTSMYLCASSPHRLAADTQYFGPGTRLTVL.

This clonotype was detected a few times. CDR3 residues: CASSPAGEQFF. CDR3 DNA: TGTGCCAGCAGCCCCGCAGGGGAGCAGTTCTTC. V and J are TRBV12-3 or TRBV12-4 and TRBJ2-1; possibly TRBD1 for D (5 bases). Trimming took 6 bases from V and 10 from J, leaving 10 bases between them. The CDR3 extends over 11 amino acids.

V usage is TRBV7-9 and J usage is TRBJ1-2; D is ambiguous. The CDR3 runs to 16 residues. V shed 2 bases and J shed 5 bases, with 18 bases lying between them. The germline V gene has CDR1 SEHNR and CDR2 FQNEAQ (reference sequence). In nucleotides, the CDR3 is TGTGCCAGCAGCTTACGACTGACATCGGGGTTTTATGGCTACACCTTC. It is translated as CASSLRLTSGFYGYTF.

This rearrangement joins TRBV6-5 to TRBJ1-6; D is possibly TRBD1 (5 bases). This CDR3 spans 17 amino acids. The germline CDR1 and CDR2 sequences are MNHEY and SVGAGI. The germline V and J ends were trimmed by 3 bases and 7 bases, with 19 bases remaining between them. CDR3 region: CASSYVRARSGNSPLHF. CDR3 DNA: TGTGCCAGCAGTTATGTCAGGGCAAGGTCGGGGAATTCACCCCTCCACTTT.